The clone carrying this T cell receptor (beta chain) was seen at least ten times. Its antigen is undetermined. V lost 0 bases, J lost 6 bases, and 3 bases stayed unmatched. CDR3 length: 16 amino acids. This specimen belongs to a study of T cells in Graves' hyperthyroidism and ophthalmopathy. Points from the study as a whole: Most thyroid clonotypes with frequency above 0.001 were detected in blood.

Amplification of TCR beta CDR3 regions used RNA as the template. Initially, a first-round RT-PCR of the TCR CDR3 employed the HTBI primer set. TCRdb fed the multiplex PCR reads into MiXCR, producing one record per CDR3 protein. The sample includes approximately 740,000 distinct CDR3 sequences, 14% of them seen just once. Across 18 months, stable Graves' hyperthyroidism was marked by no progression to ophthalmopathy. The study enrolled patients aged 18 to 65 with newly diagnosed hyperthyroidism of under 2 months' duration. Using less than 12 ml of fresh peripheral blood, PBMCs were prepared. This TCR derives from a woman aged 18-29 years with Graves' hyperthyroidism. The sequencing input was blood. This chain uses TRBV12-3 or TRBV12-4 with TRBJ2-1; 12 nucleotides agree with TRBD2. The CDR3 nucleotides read TGTGCCAGCAGTTTAGCGCTAGCGGGAGGGTCCAATGAGCAGTTCTTC. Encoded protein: CASSLALAGGSNEQFF.